Presented here are 31 T cell receptor beta chains from one specimen sequenced in a study of Ad26.COV2.S vaccination and SARS-CoV-2 variants. Sequencing was performed with immunoSEQ multiplex PCR; in TCRdb, only in-frame clones are kept and a portion is missing. The sample lists approximately 420,000 clones, approximately 88% occurring once. As to treatment: 15 to 20 received Ad26.COV2.S at low or high dose, single or two shots; 5 received placebo; per-sample allocation not given. At day 63 after the first vaccine or placebo injection, samples were drawn. The input for sequencing was peripheral blood, taken in a trial of Ad26.COV2.S vaccine versus placebo. All receptors derive from a person between 18 and 65 years old who received the Ad26.COV2.S COVID-19 vaccine or a placebo.

V is TRBV2 and J is TRBJ2-7; no clear D gene. The germline CDR1 and CDR2 sequences are SNHLY and FYNNEI. The ends were cut back, 0 bases at V and 3 bases at J, with 12 bases in the middle. This CDR3 is 15 amino acids long. The CDR3 loop reads CASSEAAGSVYEQYF. CDR3 nucleotides: TGTGCCAGCAGTGAAGCAGCTGGGTCAGTCTACGAGCAGTACTTC.

This clone has a single count. This chain joins TRBV5-4 and TRBJ2-1, with D possibly TRBD2 on 6 matching bases. The V gene lost 3 bases and the J gene lost 10 bases, with 8 bases spanning the gap. The CDR3 length is 11 residues. Per the germline V gene, CDR1 is SGHNT and CDR2 is YYREEE (reference sequence). CDR3 coding DNA: TGTGCCAGCAGCTCGACTAGGGAGCAGTTCTTC. It translates to CASSSTREQFF.

The J gene is TRBJ1-1, the V gene TRBV19; D is uncertain. The CDR3 sequence is 14 residues long. CDR1 is LNHDA and CDR2 is SQIVND in the germline V gene (reference sequence). With 5 bases removed from V and 1 base from J, the gap between germline ends came to 11 bases. CDR3 region: CASSSQTPNTEAFF. The CDR3 coding sequence is TGTGCCAGTAGTTCACAGACACCGAACACTGAAGCTTTCTTT.

The V call is TRBV6-1, the J call TRBJ1-2, with TRBD1 identical over 10 bases. The CDR3 length is 14 residues. Germline V lookup: CDR1 MNHNS, CDR2 SASEGT. Trimming cost V 2 bases and J 7 bases; bases outside gene matches: 4. The CDR3 DNA follows: TGTGCCAGCAGTGAAAGGGACAGGGGACGTGGCTACACCTTC. It is translated as CASSERDRGRGYTF.

The J gene is TRBJ1-6, the V gene TRBV7-2, with a possible D match to TRBD1 (5 bases). The germline CDR1 and CDR2 sequences are SGHTA and FQGNSA. Trimming took off 1 base at V and 1 base at J, with 8 bases between the two ends. This CDR3 contains 16 residues. This CDR3 is CASSLGGVSYNSPLHF. CDR3 sequence (DNA): TGTGCCAGCAGCTTAGGGGGGGTGTCCTATAATTCACCCCTCCACTTT.

The chain carries TRBV7-8 and TRBJ2-2, with TRBD1 identical over 9 bases. The CDR3 extends over 14 amino acids. Germline CDR1 SGHVS, CDR2 FQNEAQ. Trimming cost V 5 bases and J 6 bases; bases outside gene matches: 4. CDR3 residues: CASSTGQGAGELFF. The CDR3 DNA follows: TGTGCCAGCAGCACGGGACAGGGTGCCGGGGAGCTGTTTTTT.

This chain links TRBV5-4 with TRBJ2-5, with TRBD2 matching 9 bases. From germline, CDR1 is SGHNT and CDR2 YYREEE (reference sequence). The ends lost 6 bases at V and 7 bases at J; junction bases unmatched: 13. The CDR3 runs 15 residues. For the CDR3, the DNA is TGTGCCAGCACCTCCGGGACTAGCAGGTCGGGGACCCAGTACTTC. It translates to CASTSGTSRSGTQYF.

V and J are TRBV6-5 and TRBJ2-1, with D tentatively TRBD1 (5 bases). The germline V and J ends were trimmed by 8 bases and 4 bases, with 12 bases remaining between them. CDR1 is MNHEY, CDR2 SVGAGI, per germline. CDR3 length equals 13 residues. The chain's CDR3 is CASGAPLYNEQFF. The CDR3 nucleotides are TGTGCCAGCGGGGCACCACTTTACAATGAGCAGTTCTTC.

This clone was recorded only once. The chain recombines TRBV19 with TRBJ1-1; 8 bases line up with TRBD1. Germline V CDR1 and CDR2: LNHDA, SQIVND (reference sequence). This CDR3 contains 15 residues. V shed 4 bases, J shed 5 bases, and the junction held 9 bases outside the gene matches. CDR3 bases: TGTGCCAGTAGTAGTCCAGGGGGCGGCTGGACTGAAGCTTTCTTT. Translated, it gives CASSSPGGGWTEAFF.

V gene TRBV28 combines with J gene TRBJ1-2; D is unclear. Trimming removed 4 bases from V and 0 bases from J, with 18 bases in between. This CDR3 has 17 amino acids. Looked up from germline, CDR1 is MDHEN and CDR2 is SYDVKM. As DNA, the CDR3 is TGTGCCAGCAGTTCTAGGCGGCGATCTACCTCTAACTATGGCTACACCTTC. Residues: CASSSRRRSTSNYGYTF.

The chain links TRBV4-3 to TRBJ1-6; the match to TRBD1 covers 8 bases. This CDR3 spans 19 amino acids. Germline values: CDR1 LGHNA, CDR2 YSLEER. The V segment lost 0 bases and the J segment 3 bases; nucleotides outside the gene matches: 10. The CDR3: CASSQDIGQGLGYNSPLHF. The CDR3 DNA sequence: TGCGCCAGCAGCCAAGATATCGGACAGGGTTTAGGCTATAATTCACCCCTCCACTTT.

This clone was counted between two and nine times. The chain uses TRBV28 and TRBJ2-3; 14 positions match TRBD2. Germline V lookup: CDR1 MDHEN, CDR2 SYDVKM. With 10 bases clipped from V and 3 bases from J, the junction kept 6 bases outside the gene matches. The CDR3 is 15 amino acids. Here the CDR3 reads CATRLAGGVTDTQYF. As DNA, the CDR3 is TGTGCCACCAGACTAGCGGGGGGGGTGACAGATACGCAGTATTTT.

There are a few counts of this clone. The chain joins TRBV28 to TRBJ2-7; 11 nucleotides match TRBD1. This CDR3 contains 14 residues. Germline CDR1 reads MDHEN; CDR2 reads SYDVKM. Trimming removed 3 bases from V and 8 bases from J; junction bases left unmatched: 6. CDR3 in DNA: TGTGCCAGCAGTTTTTTCGGGACAGGGGGGAAGCAGTACTTC. Protein product: CASSFFGTGGKQYF. Variable domain in full (rest from reference TRBV28 and TRBJ2-7): DVKVTQSSRYLVKRTGEKVFLECVQDMDHENMFWYRQDPGLGLRLIYFSYDVKMKEKGDIPEGYSVSREKKERFSLILESASTNQTSMYLCASSFFGTGGKQYFGPGTRLTVT.

The chain links TRBV30 to TRBJ1-1, with a tentative D call TRBD1 (5 bases). Trimming removed 1 base at V and 5 bases at J, with 20 bases between. The V gene's germline CDR1 is GTSNPN and CDR2 SVGIG (reference sequence). The CDR3 has 16 amino acids. CDR3 sequence reads: CAWSGPRTIGATEAFF. The CDR3 DNA follows: TGTGCCTGGAGTGGACCGAGGACGATCGGGGCGACTGAAGCTTTCTTT.

The chain joins TRBV4-2 to TRBJ2-5; TRBD2 aligns across 8 bases. This CDR3 comprises 15 residues. In germline, CDR1 is LGHNA, CDR2 YNFKEQ. V shed 4 bases and J 5 bases; nucleotides not matched to a gene: 9. The CDR3 DNA sequence: TGTGCCAGCAGCCTACCGGGAGGGGCGAGGGAGACCCAGTACTTC. It yields the protein CASSLPGGARETQYF.

This clone was seen only once. The chain combines TRBV6-2 or TRBV6-3 with TRBJ2-7, with D possibly being TRBD1 (6 bases). The CDR3 is 14 amino acids. Germline V gene lookup returns CDR1 MNHEY and CDR2 SVGEGT. The V and J ends lost 0 bases and 5 bases respectively, with 11 bases between them. The CDR3 sequence is CASSYSPGEDEQYF. The CDR3 nucleotides read TGTGCCAGCAGTTACTCGCCAGGGGAAGACGAGCAGTACTTC.

The chain uses TRBV12-3 or TRBV12-4 and TRBJ1-5; D gene uncertain. The ends were cut back, 6 bases at V and 5 bases at J, with 11 bases in the middle. This CDR3 has 13 residues. Here the CDR3 DNA reads TGTGCCAGCAGCTTGGTGGGGTATCAGCCCCAGCATTTT. Its translation: CASSLVGYQPQHF.

The V and J genes are TRBV11-3 and TRBJ2-1, with 7 bases lining up with TRBD2. CDR3 length equals 12 residues. Per the germline V gene, CDR1 is SGHNT and CDR2 is YENEEA. The trim removed 8 bases at V and 5 bases at J, leaving 3 bases unmatched. The CDR3 reads CASGRGHNEQFF. CDR3 DNA sequence: TGTGCCAGCGGGAGGGGCCACAATGAGCAGTTCTTC.

Here the CDR3 DNA reads TGTGCCATCAGTCGGGACAGTTCCTACGAGCAGTACTTC. This translates into CAISRDSSYEQYF. The V and J genes are TRBV10-3 and TRBJ2-7; the match to TRBD1 covers 7 bases. CDR1 ENHRY and CDR2 SYGVKD come from the germline V gene. V lost 5 bases to trimming and J lost 1 base; unmatched junction nucleotides: 2. This CDR3 comprises 13 residues.

Note on this clone: This CDR3 is also generated by other DNA sequences in the sample. The chain has TRBV19 and TRBJ2-7, with 7 bases aligning to TRBD1. The junction had 2 bases not matched to a gene; V was cut back by 3 bases and J by 0 bases. CDR3 length equals 14 residues. Germline lookup yields CDR1 LNHDA and CDR2 SQIVND (reference sequence). In DNA form, the CDR3 reads TGTGCCAGTAGTATTCGGGACAGCTCCTACGAGCAGTACTTC. Translation gives CASSIRDSSYEQYF. The variable domain in full, with the rest retrieved from reference TRBV19 and TRBJ2-7, is DGGITQSPKYLFRKEGQNVTLSCEQNLNHDAMYWYRQDPGQGLRLIYYSQIVNDFQKGDIAEGYSVSREKKESFPLTVTSAQKNPTAFYLCASSIRDSSYEQYFGPGTRLTVT.

The chain couples TRBV6-5 to TRBJ2-1; D unresolved. This CDR3 region has 11 residues. The ends were cut back, 7 bases at V and 10 bases at J, with 11 bases in the middle. CDR1 MNHEY and CDR2 SVGAGI come from the germline V gene. The CDR3: CASMLTGEQFF. The CDR3 bases are TGTGCCAGCATGTTAACTGGGGAGCAGTTCTTC.

This chain connects TRBV6-6 to TRBJ2-1; possibly TRBD2 for D (6 bases). Germline V gene lookup returns CDR1 MNHNY and CDR2 SVGAGI (reference sequence). The CDR3 covers 15 residues. V was cut by 6 bases and J by 7 bases, with 19 bases left in between. CDR3 nucleotide sequence: TGTGCCAGCAGCACCCGGGGGAAGGTGGGGAATGAGCAGTTCTTC. This translates into CASSTRGKVGNEQFF.

This chain joins TRBV18 and TRBJ2-7, with 9 bases matching TRBD1. The germline V gene encodes CDR1 KGHSH and CDR2 LQKENI. V lost 4 bases and J lost 2; bases outside the gene matches: 6. The CDR3 length is 15 residues. The CDR3 reads CASSRVRTGAYEQYF. CDR3 bases: TGTGCCAGCTCACGGGTTAGGACAGGGGCCTACGAGCAGTACTTC.

The chain is built from TRBV5-6 and TRBJ2-7, with D unclear. Germline values: CDR1 SGHDT, CDR2 YYEEEE. The CDR3 extends over 11 amino acids. V lost 4 bases and J 7 bases, leaving 9 bases between the germline ends. The CDR3 protein is CASSSFREQYF. CDR3 in DNA: TGTGCCAGCAGCAGCTTTCGGGAGCAGTACTTC. The variable domain in full, with the rest retrieved from reference TRBV5-6 and TRBJ2-7, is DAGVTQSPTHLIKTRGQQVTLRCSPKSGHDTVSWYQQALGQGPQFIFQYYEEEERQRGNFPDRFSGHQFPNYSSELNVNALLLGDSALYLCASSSFREQYFGPGTRLTVT.

The genes are TRBV18 and TRBJ2-3, with 8 bases matching TRBD1. The CDR3 loop spans 15 amino acids. Looked up from germline, CDR1 is KGHSH and CDR2 is LQKENI. V shed 6 bases, J shed 5 bases, and the junction held 10 bases outside the gene matches. CDR3 sequence (DNA): TGTGCCAGCTCGCCGCAGGGGGCGCTGGGAGATACGCAGTATTTT. Its protein product is CASSPQGALGDTQYF. The variable domain in full, completed from reference TRBV18 and TRBJ2-3, reads NAGVMQNPRHLVRRRGQEARLRCSPMKGHSHVYWYRQLPEEGLKFMVYLQKENIIDESGMPKERFSAEFPKEGPSILRIQQVVRGDSAAYFCASSPQGALGDTQYFGPGTRLTVL.

The chain links TRBV23-1 to TRBJ1-4; perhaps TRBD1 as D (5 bases). TRBV23-1 is an ORF, and what it does is uncertain. V was shortened by 6 bases and J by 1 base, with 15 bases between the two germline ends. The CDR3 has 16 amino acids. CDR3 residues: CASSHPEGLTNEKLFF. The DNA of the CDR3 is TGCGCCAGCAGCCACCCAGAGGGGTTAACTAATGAAAAACTGTTTTTT.

Written as DNA, the CDR3 is TGTGCCAGCAGCCCAAATGGGGCGGACACCGGGGAGCTGTTTTTT. It is translated as CASSPNGADTGELFF. The gene calls are TRBV7-9 and TRBJ2-2, with D possibly TRBD1 on 5 matching bases. Germline CDR1 SEHNR, CDR2 FQNEAQ (reference sequence). The V end was cut by 5 bases, the J end by 3 bases, with 13 bases between. This CDR3 has 15 residues.

The table lists this clone with a few counts. The chain combines TRBV15 with TRBJ2-7, with TRBD1 identical over 8 bases. This CDR3 is built from 16 residues. CDR1 and CDR2 from the germline V gene are LNHNV and YYDKDF (reference sequence). V lost 3 bases and J lost 5; bases outside the gene matches: 12. This chain's CDR3 is CATSREGSGGRDEQYF. CDR3 bases: TGTGCCACCAGCAGGGAAGGGTCAGGGGGCCGGGACGAGCAGTACTTC.

The chain couples TRBV5-1 to TRBJ2-3; TRBD2 aligns across 8 bases. Germline V gives CDR1 SGHRS, CDR2 YFSETQ. Trimming at V came to 0 bases and at J to 1 base, leaving 4 bases not matched to a gene. The CDR3 runs 16 residues. CDR3 sequence reads: CASSLVAGGGTDTQYF. The CDR3 nucleotides are TGCGCCAGCAGCTTGGTCGCCGGGGGGGGCACAGATACGCAGTATTTT.

Points on this clone: One junction end disagrees with the germline gene, perhaps due to a read error. The chain couples TRBV11-3 to TRBJ1-3; D not certain. CDR3 length equals 15 residues. Germline lookup yields CDR1 SGHNT and CDR2 YENEEA. CDR3 DNA: TGTGCCAGCAGCTTAGGAGGCGAAGCTGGGAACACCATATATTTT. Translating it yields CASSLGGEAGNTIYF.

The chain carries TRBV5-6 and TRBJ2-2; TRBD1 might be the D (5 bases). CDR1 and CDR2 from the germline V gene are SGHDT and YYEEEE. The CDR3 length is 17 residues. V was trimmed by 0 bases and J by 4 bases, leaving 16 bases between them. In nucleotides, the CDR3 is TGTGCCAGCAGCTTGGGTTTAGCAGGGTTCAGCACCGGGGAGCTGTTTTTT. Translation gives CASSLGLAGFSTGELFF.